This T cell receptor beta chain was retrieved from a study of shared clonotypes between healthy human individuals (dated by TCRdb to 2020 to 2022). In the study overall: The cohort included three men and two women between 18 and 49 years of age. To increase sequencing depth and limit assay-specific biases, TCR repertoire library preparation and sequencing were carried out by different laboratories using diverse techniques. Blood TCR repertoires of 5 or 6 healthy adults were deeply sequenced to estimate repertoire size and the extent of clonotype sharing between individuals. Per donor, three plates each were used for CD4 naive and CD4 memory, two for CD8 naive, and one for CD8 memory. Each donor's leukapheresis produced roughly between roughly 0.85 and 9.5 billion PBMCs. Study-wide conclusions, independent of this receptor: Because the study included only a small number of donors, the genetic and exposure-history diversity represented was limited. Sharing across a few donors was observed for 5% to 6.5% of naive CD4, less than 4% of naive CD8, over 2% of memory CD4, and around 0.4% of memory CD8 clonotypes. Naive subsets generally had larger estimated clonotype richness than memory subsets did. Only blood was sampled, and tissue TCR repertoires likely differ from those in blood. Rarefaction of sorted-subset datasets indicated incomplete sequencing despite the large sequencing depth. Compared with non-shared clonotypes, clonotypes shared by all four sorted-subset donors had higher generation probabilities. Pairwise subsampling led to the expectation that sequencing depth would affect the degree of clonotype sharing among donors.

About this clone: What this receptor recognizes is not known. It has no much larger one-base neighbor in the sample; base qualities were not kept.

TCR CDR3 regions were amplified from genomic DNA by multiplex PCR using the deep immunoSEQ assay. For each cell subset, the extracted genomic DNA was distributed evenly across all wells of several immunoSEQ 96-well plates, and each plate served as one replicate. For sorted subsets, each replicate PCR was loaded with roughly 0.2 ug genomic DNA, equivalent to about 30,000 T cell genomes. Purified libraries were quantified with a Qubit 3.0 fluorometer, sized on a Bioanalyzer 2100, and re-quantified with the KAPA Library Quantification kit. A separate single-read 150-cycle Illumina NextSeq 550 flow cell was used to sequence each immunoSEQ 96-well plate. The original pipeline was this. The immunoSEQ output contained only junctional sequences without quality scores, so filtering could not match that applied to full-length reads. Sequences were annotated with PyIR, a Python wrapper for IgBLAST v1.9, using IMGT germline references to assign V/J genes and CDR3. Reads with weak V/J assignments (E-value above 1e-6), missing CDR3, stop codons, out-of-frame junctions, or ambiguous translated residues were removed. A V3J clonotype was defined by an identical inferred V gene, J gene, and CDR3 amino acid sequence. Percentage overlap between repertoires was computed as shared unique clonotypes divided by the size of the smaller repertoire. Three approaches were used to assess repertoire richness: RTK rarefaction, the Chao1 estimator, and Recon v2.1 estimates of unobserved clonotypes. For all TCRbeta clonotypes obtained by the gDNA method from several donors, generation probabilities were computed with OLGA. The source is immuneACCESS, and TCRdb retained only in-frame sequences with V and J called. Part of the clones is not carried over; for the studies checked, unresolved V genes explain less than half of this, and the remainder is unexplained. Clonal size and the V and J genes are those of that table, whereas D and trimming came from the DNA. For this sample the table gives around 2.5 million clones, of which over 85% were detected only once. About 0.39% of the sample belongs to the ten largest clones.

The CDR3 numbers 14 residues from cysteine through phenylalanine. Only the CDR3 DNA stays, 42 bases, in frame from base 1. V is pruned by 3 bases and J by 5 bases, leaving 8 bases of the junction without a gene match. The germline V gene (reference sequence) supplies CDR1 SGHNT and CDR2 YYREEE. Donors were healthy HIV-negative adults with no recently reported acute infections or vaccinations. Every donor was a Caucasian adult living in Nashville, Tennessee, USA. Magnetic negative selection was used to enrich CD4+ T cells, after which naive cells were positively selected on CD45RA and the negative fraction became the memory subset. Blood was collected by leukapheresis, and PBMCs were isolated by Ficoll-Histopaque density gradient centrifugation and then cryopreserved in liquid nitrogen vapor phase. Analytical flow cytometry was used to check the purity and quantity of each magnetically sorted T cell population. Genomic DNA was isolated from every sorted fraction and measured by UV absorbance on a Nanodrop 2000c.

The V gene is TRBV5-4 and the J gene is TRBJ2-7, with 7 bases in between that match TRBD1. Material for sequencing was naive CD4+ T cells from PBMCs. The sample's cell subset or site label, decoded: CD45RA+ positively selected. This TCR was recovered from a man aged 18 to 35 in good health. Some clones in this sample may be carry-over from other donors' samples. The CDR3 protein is CASSSSGQLNEQYF. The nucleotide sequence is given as TGTGCCAGCAGCTCGTCGGGACAGCTCAACGAGCAGTACTTC.